These 16 T cell receptor beta chains were all obtained from the same sample, sequenced in a study of T cell responses to AZD1222 COVID-19 vaccine. Some clones are missing from TCRdb's copy, which holds only in-frame ones; the method was immunoSEQ multiplex PCR. The data hold about 120,000 clones, with about 90% observed a single time. This material consisted of peripheral blood, taken on day 0 of AZD1222 vaccination. Receptors originate from an adult in good health.

The chain links TRBV3-1 (or the pseudogene TRBV3-2) to TRBJ1-1; 8 bases match TRBD1. This CDR3 spans 16 amino acids. V lost 4 bases, J lost 1 base, and 8 bases stayed unmatched. Per the germline V gene, CDR1 is LGHDT and CDR2 is YNNKEL (reference sequence). The DNA of the CDR3 is TGTGCCAGCAGCCCACTTTCAGGGACAGGGAACACTGAAGCTTTCTTT. It codes for CASSPLSGTGNTEAFF.

This sequence joins TRBV5-1 and TRBJ2-1; 12 positions match TRBD2. Germline CDR1 SGHRS, CDR2 YFSETQ. Losses at the gene ends were 4 bases for V and 1 base for J; bases not matched to a gene: 9. CDR3 length: 18 amino acids. This CDR3 is CASSLLAGGRYSYNEQFF. The CDR3, as DNA: TGCGCCAGCAGCCTACTAGCGGGAGGTCGTTATTCCTACAATGAGCAGTTCTTC.

The genes are TRBV2 and TRBJ2-2; 8 bases are shared with TRBD1. After removal of 5 bases from V and 2 bases from J, the junction contained 4 bases not matched to a gene. The CDR3 loop spans 15 amino acids. CDR1 is SNHLY and CDR2 is FYNNEI in the germline V gene. The CDR3 DNA sequence: TGTGCCAGCAGTAGACAGGGGCCCAACACCGGGGAGCTGTTTTTT. Translated, it gives CASSRQGPNTGELFF.

The chain carries TRBV6-4 and TRBJ1-2; D is possibly TRBD1 (5 bases). Trimming pared 2 bases from V and 5 bases from J, leaving 12 bases between. Germline V lookup: CDR1 MRHNA, CDR2 SNTAGT. The length of the CDR3 is 14 residues. The CDR3, as DNA: TGTGCCAGCAGTGACGGGTCAGGGTATTATGGCTACACCTTC. Its translation is CASSDGSGYYGYTF.

The chain employs TRBV25-1 and TRBJ2-3; D is undetermined. The germline V gene has CDR1 MGHDK and CDR2 SYGVNS. CDR3 size: 13 residues. Trimming pared 4 bases from V and 3 bases from J, leaving 8 bases between. The CDR3 DNA reads TGTGCCAGCAGTGCCGTAGGGACAGATACGCAGTATTTT. Its protein product is CASSAVGTDTQYF.

The genes are TRBV11-2 and TRBJ2-1; TRBD2 agrees at 8 bases. This CDR3 is 14 amino acids long. With V trimmed by 6 bases and J by 8 bases, 9 bases remained unmatched. CDR1 and CDR2 from the germline V gene are SGHAT and FQNNGV. DNA of the CDR3: TGTGCCAGCAGTTCGCTAAAGCGGGAGTATGAGCAGTTCTTC. It is translated as CASSSLKREYEQFF.

V usage is TRBV12-3 or TRBV12-4 and J usage is TRBJ1-5, with a tentative D call TRBD1 (5 bases). The CDR3 is made up of 13 amino acids. Trimming removed 6 bases at V and 4 bases at J, with 10 bases between. The CDR3 loop is CASSGTINQPQHF. DNA for the CDR3: TGTGCCAGCAGCGGGACCATAAATCAGCCCCAGCATTTT.

This chain links TRBV23-1 with TRBJ1-5, with TRBD1 identical over 7 bases. TRBV23-1 is given ORF status, its function remaining uncertain. The V gene end was trimmed by 2 bases and the J gene end by 0 bases; junction bases not matched to a gene: 4. The length of the CDR3 is 16 residues. The CDR3 DNA is TGCGCCAGCAGTCAAAGGGACAGATATAGCAATCAGCCCCAGCATTTT. It yields the protein CASSQRDRYSNQPQHF.

The rearrangement joins TRBV3-1 (or the pseudogene TRBV3-2) to TRBJ1-5, with D unclear. The V end lost 1 base, the J end lost 2 bases, and 12 bases lay between the germline ends. Germline V gives CDR1 LGHDT, CDR2 YNNKEL (reference sequence). This CDR3 is built from 16 residues. Written as DNA, the CDR3 is TGTGCCAGCAGCCAAGGACATACTCCCGGCAATCAGCCCCAGCATTTT. Translation gives CASSQGHTPGNQPQHF.

This chain connects TRBV10-1 to TRBJ1-5, with 9 nucleotides matching TRBD1. There are 15 residues in the CDR3. Trimming removed 6 bases from V and 5 bases from J; junction bases left unmatched: 8. Germline V CDR1 and CDR2: WNHNN, SYGVQD (reference sequence). The CDR3, as DNA: TGCGCCAGCAGGACCCGGGACAGGGACTATCAGCCCCAGCATTTT. Translating it yields CASRTRDRDYQPQHF.

The J gene is TRBJ2-3, the V gene TRBV7-9; D may be TRBD1 or TRBD2 (5 bases each). The CDR3 length is 16 residues. V lost 7 bases, J lost 0 bases, and 17 bases lay in between. Germline lookup yields CDR1 SEHNR and CDR2 FQNEAQ (reference sequence). This chain's CDR3 is CASIPVGRVSTDTQYF. The CDR3 DNA is TGTGCCAGCATTCCGGTGGGGCGGGTTAGCACAGATACGCAGTATTTT.

V gene TRBV7-9 combines with J gene TRBJ2-7; perhaps TRBD1 as D (6 bases). The CDR3 covers 12 residues. The germline V gene has CDR1 SEHNR and CDR2 FQNEAQ (reference sequence). V was trimmed by 5 bases and J by 4 bases, leaving 9 bases between them. The CDR3 loop is CASSLTGYEQYF. The DNA for the CDR3 is TGTGCCAGCAGCCTTACAGGGTACGAGCAGTACTTC.

The chain has TRBV6-5 and TRBJ2-3; perhaps TRBD2 as D (7 bases). Looked up from germline, CDR1 is MNHEY and CDR2 is SVGAGI. The ends were cut back, 7 bases at V and 8 bases at J, with 16 bases in the middle. This CDR3 has 13 residues. The CDR3 sequence is CASKKRGGGTQYF. In DNA form, the CDR3 reads TGTGCCAGCAAGAAGCGGGGAGGGGGTACGCAGTATTTT.

The gene calls are TRBV5-6 and TRBJ2-7, with 7 bases identical to TRBD1. Germline V gives CDR1 SGHDT, CDR2 YYEEEE. The length of the CDR3 is 13 residues. Trimming removed 1 base from V and 5 bases from J; junction bases left unmatched: 3. The CDR3 loop reads CASSLFRGHEQYF. The CDR3, as DNA: TGTGCCAGCAGCTTGTTTAGGGGGCACGAGCAGTACTTC.

The CDR3: CASSNRMRDGYTF. As DNA, the CDR3 is TGTGCCAGCAGTAATAGAATGCGGGATGGCTACACCTTC. V and J are TRBV6-2 or TRBV6-3 and TRBJ1-2; D gene uncertain. The V gene lost 5 bases and the J gene lost 6 bases, with 13 bases spanning the gap. Germline values: CDR1 MNHEY, CDR2 SVGEGT. CDR3 length: 13 amino acids.

CDR3 sequence: CAWNRGQGNTGELFF. DNA for the CDR3: TGTGCCTGGAACAGGGGACAGGGGAACACCGGGGAGCTGTTTTTT. The chain has TRBV30 and TRBJ2-2, with 9 bases lining up with TRBD1. The CDR3 consists of 15 residues. Germline V gene data show CDR1 as GTSNPN and CDR2 as SVGIG (reference sequence). Trimming cost V 4 bases and J 1 base; bases outside gene matches: 4.